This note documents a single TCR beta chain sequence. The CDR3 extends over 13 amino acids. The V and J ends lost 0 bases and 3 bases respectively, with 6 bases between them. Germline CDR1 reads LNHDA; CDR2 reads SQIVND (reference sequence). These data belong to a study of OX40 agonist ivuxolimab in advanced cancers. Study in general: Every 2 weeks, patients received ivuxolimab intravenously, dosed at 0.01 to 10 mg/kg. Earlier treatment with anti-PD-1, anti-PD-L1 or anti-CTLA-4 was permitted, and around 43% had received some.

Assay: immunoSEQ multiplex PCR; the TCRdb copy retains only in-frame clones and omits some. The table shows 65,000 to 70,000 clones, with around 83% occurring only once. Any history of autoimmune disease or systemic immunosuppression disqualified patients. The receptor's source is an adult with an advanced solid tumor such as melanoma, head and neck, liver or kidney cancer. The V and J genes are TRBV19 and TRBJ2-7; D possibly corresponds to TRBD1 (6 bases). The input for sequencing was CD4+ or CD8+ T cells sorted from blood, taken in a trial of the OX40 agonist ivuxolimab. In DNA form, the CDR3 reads TGTGCCAGTAGTATAGAACAGGGCTACGAGCAGTACTTC. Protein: CASSIEQGYEQYF.